The next 6 T cell receptor beta chains were all read from a single sample in a study of STAT5B mutations in CD4+ large granular lymphocyte leukemia. The assay was immunoSEQ multiplex PCR, and TCRdb's table has in-frame clones only and misses some. The sample includes roughly 41,000 clones, about four fifths of them seen just once. Material: CD4+ T cells from blood buffy coats. The receptors shown here come from a human donor in good health.

The table lists this clone with a count of one. The gene calls are TRBV27 and TRBJ2-3, with unresolved D. Germline CDR1 and CDR2: MNHEY and SMNVEV (reference sequence). The ends were cut back, 6 bases at V and 3 bases at J, with 4 bases in the middle. This CDR3 is 11 amino acids long. This CDR3 is CASRGTDTQYF. The CDR3 nucleotides are TGTGCCAGCAGGGGAACAGATACGCAGTATTTT.

The gene calls are TRBV29-1 and TRBJ1-5, with a possible D match to TRBD1 (6 bases). With 5 bases removed from V and 5 bases from J, the gap between germline ends came to 16 bases. CDR3 length: 14 residues. Germline V lookup: CDR1 SQVTM, CDR2 ANQGSEA. CDR3 protein: CSVTPTGSDQPQHF. The CDR3 DNA reads as TGCAGCGTTACACCCACAGGGTCAGATCAGCCCCAGCATTTT.

V usage is TRBV5-1 and J usage is TRBJ2-2; no clear D. CDR1 and CDR2 (germline): SGHRS, YFSETQ. The CDR3 runs 16 residues. Between the trimmed V and J ends, which lost 4 bases and 4 bases, there was a span of 17 bases. The CDR3 region is CASSPGFFGGTGELFF. The CDR3 nucleotides read TGCGCCAGCAGCCCAGGTTTCTTCGGTGGCACCGGGGAGCTGTTTTTT. The full variable domain, its missing parts supplied by reference TRBV5-1 and TRBJ2-2, is KAGVTQTPRYLIKTRGQQVTLSCSPISGHRSVSWYQQTPGQGLQFLFEYFSETQRNKGNFPGRFSGRQFSNSRSEMNVSTLELGDSALYLCASSPGFFGGTGELFFGEGSRLTVL.

The chain is built from TRBV7-2 and TRBJ2-5; 16 nucleotides align to TRBD2. Germline-derived CDR1 and CDR2 are SGHTA and FQGNSA. The CDR3 covers 17 residues. V was clipped by 5 bases and J by 5 bases; unmatched bases: 8. CDR3 coding DNA: TGTGCCAGCAGCCCGGTGGGACTAGCGGGAGGGGGTGAGACCCAGTACTTC. This gives the protein CASSPVGLAGGGETQYF.

A few counts support this clone. The V call is TRBV5-1, the J call TRBJ1-1; 9 bases map to TRBD1. V trimming: 2 bases; J trimming: 7 bases; junction bases outside the gene matches: 3. The CDR3 has 13 residues. Germline assignment: CDR1 SGHRS and CDR2 YFSETQ. CDR3 DNA sequence: TGCGCCAGCAGCTTTACAGGGGGCGGTGAAGCTTTCTTT. Translation gives CASSFTGGGEAFF.

In nucleotides, the CDR3 is TGTGCCAGCAACGGACACCCGGGAAACACCATATATTTT. Amino acid sequence: CASNGHPGNTIYF. V gene TRBV9 combines with J gene TRBJ1-3; possible D gene TRBD1, 5 bases. There are 13 residues in the CDR3. Germline assignment: CDR1 SGDLS and CDR2 YYNGEE. Trimming removed 6 bases at V and 4 bases at J, with 11 bases between.